Listed below are T cell receptor beta chains from one sample, sequenced in a study of T cell responses to AZD1222 COVID-19 vaccine. The method was immunoSEQ multiplex PCR; TCRdb's version includes in-frame clones alone and lacks a portion of them. The repertoire has approximately 150,000 clones, approximately 91% of them found once; the top ten carry approximately 1.2%. The material was peripheral blood, obtained 28 days after the second AZD1222 dose. Receptor source: an adult who received the AZD1222 COVID-19 vaccine. The CDR3 runs from the conserved cysteine through the conserved F or W. Fields, in order: clone size, CDR3 length, V gene, D gene, J gene, CDR3 protein, CDR3 DNA. A D gene is named only where the DNA matches it firmly. Clone size is given for some rows only: seen once, a few or many times, or a class if the clone is expanded.

.	15	TRBV7-7	.	TRBJ2-2	CASSLDGGNTGELFF	TGTGCTAGCAGCTTAGATGGGGGGAACACCGGGGAGCTGTTTTTT
.	15	TRBV25-1	.	TRBJ2-1	CASSEEQMRYNEQFF	TGTGCCAGCAGTGAGGAGCAGATGCGATACAATGAGCAGTTCTTC
once	16	TRBV9	TRBD2	TRBJ2-5	CASEAGGRGGVETQYF	TGTGCCAGCGAAGCGGGGGGGCGTGGAGGAGTAGAGACCCAGTACTTC
few	14	TRBV2	TRBD2	TRBJ2-1	CASKTGTSGNEQFF	TGTGCCAGTAAGACCGGGACTAGCGGCAATGAGCAGTTCTTC
.	20	TRBV9	.	TRBJ1-3	CASSDRIFGTSGSSGNTIYF	TGTGCCAGCAGCGACCGCATATTCGGGACCTCAGGGAGCTCTGGAAACACCATATATTTT
.	14	TRBV6-2/TRBV6-3	.	TRBJ1-1	CASSWSRGSTEAFF	TGTGCCAGCAGTTGGTCAAGGGGATCCACTGAAGCTTTCTTT
.	17	TRBV28	TRBD1	TRBJ2-5	CASSFMYVRDSQETQYF	TGTGCCAGCAGTTTTATGTATGTTCGGGACAGCCAAGAGACCCAGTACTTC
.	13	TRBV28	.	TRBJ2-3	CASRALSTDTQYF	TGTGCCAGCAGGGCGCTAAGCACAGATACGCAGTATTTT
.	14	TRBV7-6	.	TRBJ2-5	CASSSNPGQETQYF	TGTGCCAGCAGCTCAAACCCAGGGCAAGAGACCCAGTACTTC
.	14	TRBV21-1	.	TRBJ2-7	CASSKCRKRSEQYF	TGTGCCAGCAGCAAATGCCGGAAGAGGAGCGAGCAGTACTTC
.	14	TRBV5-4	.	TRBJ2-5	CASSLFTGKETQYF	TGTGCCAGCAGCTTGTTTACAGGGAAGGAGACCCAGTACTTC
.	13	TRBV15	.	TRBJ1-4	CASQGDINEKLFF	TGTGCCAGTCAGGGAGACATTAATGAAAAACTGTTTTTT
.	17	TRBV4-3	TRBD1	TRBJ2-6	CASSQGDRGSGANVLTF	TGCGCCAGCAGCCAAGGGGACAGGGGCTCTGGGGCCAACGTCCTGACTTTC
.	15	TRBV7-9	.	TRBJ1-2	CASSLGPATNYGYTF	TGTGCCAGCAGCTTGGGGCCAGCAACTAACTATGGCTACACCTTC
.	14	TRBV28	.	TRBJ1-5	CASSFGGSNQPQHF	TGTGCCAGCAGTTTTGGGGGAAGCAATCAGCCCCAGCATTTT
.	9	TRBV2	.	TRBJ2-1	CASTSEQFF	TGTGCCAGCACGAGCGAGCAGTTCTTC
.	16	TRBV4-2	TRBD1	TRBJ1-4	CASSQDGTGEGEKLFF	TGTGCCAGCAGCCAAGATGGGACAGGGGAAGGCGAAAAACTGTTTTTT
.	15	TRBV7-8	.	TRBJ2-2	CASSLSPGQPGELFF	TGTGCCAGCAGCTTAAGTCCAGGGCAGCCCGGGGAGCTGTTTTTT
.	16	TRBV5-1	.	TRBJ2-7	CASSLVRTELPYEQYF	TGCGCCAGCAGCTTGGTTCGGACAGAGCTACCCTACGAGCAGTACTTC
.	17	TRBV7-2	TRBD2	TRBJ2-7	CASSSNSGGAIYYEQYF	TGTGCCAGCAGCTCGAATAGCGGGGGGGCGATCTACTACGAGCAGTACTTC
once	16	TRBV7-9	.	TRBJ1-4	CASSARQSGFNEKLFF	TGTGCCAGCAGCGCGCGGCAGTCAGGGTTCAATGAAAAACTGTTTTTT
.	12	TRBV21-1	.	TRBJ1-2	CASSKEGRGVFF	TGTGCCAGCAGCAAGGAGGGCAGGGGAGTGTTCTTC
.	12	TRBV5-5	.	TRBJ1-1	CASSFYPGEAFF	TGTGCCAGCAGCTTTTATCCCGGTGAAGCTTTCTTT
.	18	TRBV7-3	TRBD1	TRBJ2-3	CASSYAPRQGRGTDTQYF	TGTGCCAGCAGCTATGCGCCCCGACAGGGTCGGGGCACAGATACGCAGTATTTT
.	16	TRBV19	TRBD1	TRBJ2-7	CASSIVGGQGSYEQYF	TGTGCCAGTAGTATAGTCGGCGGACAGGGGTCCTACGAGCAGTACTTC
.	15	TRBV2	.	TRBJ2-3	CASSEALPGTDTQYF	TGTGCCAGCAGTGAAGCGCTTCCCGGCACAGATACGCAGTATTTT
.	15	TRBV6-5	TRBD1	TRBJ1-6	CASSPGQGNNSPLHF	TGTGCCAGCAGTCCGGGACAGGGGAATAATTCACCCCTCCACTTT
.	13	TRBV9	TRBD1	TRBJ1-1	CASKGTGGTEAFF	TGTGCCAGCAAGGGGACAGGGGGGACTGAAGCTTTCTTT
.	13	TRBV2	TRBD1	TRBJ2-1	CASSAQGVDEQFF	TGTGCCAGCAGTGCACAGGGGGTGGATGAGCAGTTCTTC
once	14	TRBV7-9	.	TRBJ1-2	CASSLLRANYGYTF	TGTGCCAGCAGCTTACTCAGGGCGAACTATGGCTACACCTTC
.	14	TRBV19	.	TRBJ2-4	CASSMPHAENIQYF	TGTGCCAGTAGTATGCCCCACGCAGAAAACATTCAGTACTTC
.	15	TRBV4-2	.	TRBJ2-3	CASSQGPVGTDTQYF	TGTGCCAGCAGCCAAGGCCCAGTGGGCACAGATACGCAGTATTTT
.	14	TRBV14	TRBD1	TRBJ1-2	CASSPGQAIRGYTF	TGTGCCAGTTCTCCAGGACAGGCCATTCGGGGCTACACCTTC
.	14	TRBV27	TRBD2	TRBJ2-7	CASSLGLGSYEQYF	TGTGCCAGCAGTCTAGGACTAGGATCCTACGAGCAGTACTTC
once	13	TRBV27	.	TRBJ2-2	CASGRVGTGELFF	TGTGCCAGCGGCCGGGTCGGGACCGGGGAGCTGTTTTTT
.	14	TRBV11-2	.	TRBJ1-1	CASSLGAGYTEAFF	TGTGCCAGCAGCTTAGGGGCGGGGTACACTGAAGCTTTCTTT